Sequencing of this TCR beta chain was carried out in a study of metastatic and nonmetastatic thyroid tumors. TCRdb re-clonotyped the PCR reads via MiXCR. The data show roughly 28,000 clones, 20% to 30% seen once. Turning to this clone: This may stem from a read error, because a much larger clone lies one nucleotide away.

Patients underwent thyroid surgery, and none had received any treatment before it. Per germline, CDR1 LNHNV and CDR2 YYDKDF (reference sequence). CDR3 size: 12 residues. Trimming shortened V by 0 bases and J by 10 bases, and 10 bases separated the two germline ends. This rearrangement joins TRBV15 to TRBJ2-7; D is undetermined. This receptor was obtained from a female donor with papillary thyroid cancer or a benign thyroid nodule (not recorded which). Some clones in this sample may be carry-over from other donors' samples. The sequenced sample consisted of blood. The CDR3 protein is CATSRDETDQYF. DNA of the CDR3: TGTGCCACCAGCAGAGATGAGACCGATCAGTACTTC.